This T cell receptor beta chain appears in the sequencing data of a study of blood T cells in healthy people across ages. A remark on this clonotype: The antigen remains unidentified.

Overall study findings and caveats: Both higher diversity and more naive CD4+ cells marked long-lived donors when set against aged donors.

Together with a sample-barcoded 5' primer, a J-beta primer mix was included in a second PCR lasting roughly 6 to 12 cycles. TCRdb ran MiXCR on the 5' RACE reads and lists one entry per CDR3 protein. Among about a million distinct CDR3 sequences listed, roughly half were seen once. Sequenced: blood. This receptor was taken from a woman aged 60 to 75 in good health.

CDR3 region: CASNETGQSYEQYF. The DNA for the CDR3 is TGTGCCAGCAACGAAACGGGACAGAGCTACGAGCAGTACTTC. The gene calls are TRBV5-6 and TRBJ2-7, with 7 positions matching TRBD1. Germline V CDR1 and CDR2: SGHDT, YYEEEE. The CDR3 is 14 amino acids. J gave up 3 bases and V 6 bases, and 9 bases lay outside the gene matches.